This T cell receptor beta chain was identified during a study of cytomegalovirus exposure and HLA in healthy donors. Whole-study results and caveats: Later genetic work tied a missense DCLRE1C variant to beta-chain V and J trimming. Three of the chains that were CMV-associated were confirmed in vitro to be specific for CMV antigens.

For this clone: The antigen remains unidentified.

PCR amplification relied on 60 Vbeta primers (plus 13 Jbeta primers). The repertoire was sequenced with immunoSEQ multiplex PCR; TCRdb's copy has only in-frame clones and lacks some. The table records approximately 95,000 clones, 78% of them present only once. Donors consisted of healthy bone marrow donors. The CDR3 length is 15 residues. With 4 bases removed from V and 4 bases from J, the gap between germline ends came to 15 bases. Germline loops: CDR1 MGHDK, CDR2 SYGVNS. This rearrangement joins TRBV25-1 to TRBJ2-3; D is perhaps TRBD2 (5 bases). The sample taken for sequencing was PBMCs. This clonotype was sampled from a middle-aged woman in good health and CMV-seropositive. Written as DNA, the CDR3 is TGTGCCAGCAGTGGATCGAGGGCTCGAGCAGATACGCAGTATTTT. Its translation: CASSGSRARADTQYF.